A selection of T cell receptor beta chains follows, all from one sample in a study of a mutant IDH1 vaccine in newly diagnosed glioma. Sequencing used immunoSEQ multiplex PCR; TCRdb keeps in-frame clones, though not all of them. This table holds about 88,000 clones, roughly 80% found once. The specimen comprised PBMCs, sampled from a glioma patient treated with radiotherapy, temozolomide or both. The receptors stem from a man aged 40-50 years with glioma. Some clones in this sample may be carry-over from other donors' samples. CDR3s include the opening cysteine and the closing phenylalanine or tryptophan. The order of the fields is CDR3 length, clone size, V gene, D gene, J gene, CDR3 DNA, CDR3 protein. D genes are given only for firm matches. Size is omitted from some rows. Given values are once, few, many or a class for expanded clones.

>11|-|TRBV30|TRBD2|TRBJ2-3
TGTGCCTGGAGGCGGGGGGATACGCAGTATTTT
CAWRRGDTQYF
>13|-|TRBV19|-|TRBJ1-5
TGTGCCAGCCGGGACAATAGCAATCAGCCCCAGCATTTT
CASRDNSNQPQHF
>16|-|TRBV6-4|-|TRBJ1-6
TGTGCCAACCCCCGGCGCTTGGGGGCTTATAATTCACCCCTCCACTTT
CANPRRLGAYNSPLHF
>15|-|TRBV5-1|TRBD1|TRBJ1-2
TGCGCCAGCAGCTTGGGACCAGGGGGCGGCTATGGCTACACCTTC
CASSLGPGGGYGYTF
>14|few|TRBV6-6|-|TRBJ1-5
TGTGCCAGCAGCCTACCACCCCCCCAACAGCCCCAGCATTTT
CASSLPPPQQPQHF
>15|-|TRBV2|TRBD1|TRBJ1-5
TGTGCCAGCAGTGATGAGGGGGCTGGCAATCAGCCCCAGCATTTT
CASSDEGAGNQPQHF
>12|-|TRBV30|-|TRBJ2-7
TGTGCCTGTATCAGGGAAGGGTACGAGCAGTACTTC
CACIREGYEQYF
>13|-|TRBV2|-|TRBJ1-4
TGTGCCAGCGCCCAGGCTTTAAGGGTTAGGCTGTTTTTT
CASAQALRVRLFF
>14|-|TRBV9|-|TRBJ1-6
TGTGCCAGCAGCCTCCACAGGGAGAATTCACCCCTCCACTTT
CASSLHRENSPLHF
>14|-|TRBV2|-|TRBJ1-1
TGTGCCAGCAGTTACAGGACTTTGAACACTGAAGCTTTCTTT
CASSYRTLNTEAFF
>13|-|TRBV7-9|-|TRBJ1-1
TGTGCCAGCAGCGGTGAGGCCAGCACTGAAGCTTTCTTT
CASSGEASTEAFF
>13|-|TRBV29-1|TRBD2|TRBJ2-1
TGCAGCGTTGAGGGACTAGCGGGCGGTGAGCAGTTCTTC
CSVEGLAGGEQFF
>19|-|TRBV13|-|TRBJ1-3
TGTGCCAGCAGCTTAGGGTCCGGGACCCGGATCTTCTCTGGAAACACCATATATTTT
CASSLGSGTRIFSGNTIYF
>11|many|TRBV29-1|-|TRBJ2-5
TGCAGCGTTGCGTGGTCCGAGACCCAGTACTTC
CSVAWSETQYF
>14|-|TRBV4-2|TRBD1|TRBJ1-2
TGTGCCAGCAGCCAAGACGGGACAGTTGCCGGCTACACCTTC
CASSQDGTVAGYTF
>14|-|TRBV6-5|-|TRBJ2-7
TGTGCCAGCAGTCCCTTGGGCAGTACCTACGAGCAGTACTTC
CASSPLGSTYEQYF
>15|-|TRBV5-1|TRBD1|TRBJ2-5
TGCGCCAGCAGCTTGCAGGACAGGGGGAGAGAGACCCAGTACTTC
CASSLQDRGRETQYF
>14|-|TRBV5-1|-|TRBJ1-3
TGCGCCAGCAGCTTGGACAGGGCTGGAAACACCATATATTTT
CASSLDRAGNTIYF
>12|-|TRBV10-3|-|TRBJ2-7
TGTGCCATCAGTGAAGCTACCTACGAGCAGTACTTC
CAISEATYEQYF
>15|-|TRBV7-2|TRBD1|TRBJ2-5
TGTGCCAGCAGCAAGGGACAGGGGGGAGGTGAGACCCAGTACTTC
CASSKGQGGGETQYF
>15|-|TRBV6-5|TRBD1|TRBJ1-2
TGTGCCAGCAGTACTCCGGGACAGGGGATTTCTGGCTACACCTTC
CASSTPGQGISGYTF
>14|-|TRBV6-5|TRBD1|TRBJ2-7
TGTGCCAGCAGTTGGGGTCAGGGGGAAAGCGAGCAGTACTTC
CASSWGQGESEQYF